A selection of T cell receptor beta chains follows, all from one sample in a study of blood T cell repertoires in COVID-19. Sequencing used immunoSEQ multiplex PCR; TCRdb keeps in-frame clones, though not all of them. The data hold 87,000 or so clones, with roughly 86% observed a single time. Sequencing was done on a sample of peripheral blood. The receptor source for this set is a man aged 40-49 years with acute or convalescent COVID-19. CDR3s include the opening cysteine and the closing phenylalanine or tryptophan. The D gene is left open where the match is weak. The size field is filled for only some rows; it gives once, few, many or a size class.

V gene	clone size	J gene	D gene	CDR3 DNA	CDR3 protein
TRBV20-1	-	TRBJ2-5	TRBD2	TGCAGTGCTAGTTCCGGGAGGGCCGGGGAGACCCAGTACTTC	CSASSGRAGETQYF
TRBV4-2	-	TRBJ1-1	TRBD1	TGTGCCAGCAGCCAAGATTTAGGGTCGGCAGGGGGATTGGGGACTGAAGCTTTCTTT	CASSQDLGSAGGLGTEAFF
TRBV29-1	-	TRBJ2-7	-	TGCAGCGTTGAAGGGGGGGAAAACTACGAGCAGTACTTC	CSVEGGENYEQYF
TRBV4-2	few	TRBJ1-1	-	TGTGCCGCCCAGAGGGATTTGAACACTGAAGCTTTCTTT	CAAQRDLNTEAFF
TRBV27	-	TRBJ1-2	-	TGTGCCAGCAGTTTAAGTAGCGGGGGCATAAACTTCTATGGCTACACCTTC	CASSLSSGGINFYGYTF
TRBV3-1/TRBV3-2	many	TRBJ2-2	TRBD1	TGTGCCAGCAGCCAAGATGGGTGGGCAGGGGGCGCGTTGGGCACCGGGGAGCTGTTTTTT	CASSQDGWAGGALGTGELFF
TRBV5-6	-	TRBJ2-7	TRBD1	TGTGCCAGCAGCGGGACAGGGGCAGGTCACGAGCAGTACTTC	CASSGTGAGHEQYF
TRBV5-4	few	TRBJ2-2	-	TGTGCCAGCAGCCCCAGGCGGGCGAACACCGGGGAGCTGTTTTTT	CASSPRRANTGELFF
TRBV10-3	-	TRBJ2-2	TRBD2	TGTGCCATCAGTGACACTAGCGGGGGGGCTGAAACCGGGGAGCTGTTTTTT	CAISDTSGGAETGELFF
TRBV6-5	few	TRBJ1-5	TRBD1	TGTGCCAGCAGGACGGGACAGTCTAGCAATCAGCCCCAGCATTTT	CASRTGQSSNQPQHF
TRBV6-5	-	TRBJ1-5	-	TGTGCCAGCAGTCTTTTGGACAGTAGGCAGCCCCAGCATTTT	CASSLLDSRQPQHF
TRBV9	-	TRBJ1-1	-	TGTGCCAGCAGCGTAGGGAGGAATAGCGGGGCTGAAGCTTTCTTT	CASSVGRNSGAEAFF
TRBV15	-	TRBJ1-5	TRBD1	TGTGCCACCAGCAGGACAGGGGGGAATCAGCCCCAGCATTTT	CATSRTGGNQPQHF
TRBV6-5	-	TRBJ2-7	TRBD2	TGTGCCAGCAGCGCGGGGGGCTACGAGCAGTACTTC	CASSAGGYEQYF
TRBV2	-	TRBJ2-1	TRBD2	TGTGCCAGCAATAGGGAGGGCGGGAGAAGGGTGAATGAGCAGTTCTTC	CASNREGGRRVNEQFF
TRBV19	-	TRBJ2-5	TRBD1	TGTGCCAGTAGTATGACAGGGGAAGAGACCCAGTACTTC	CASSMTGEETQYF